This TCR beta chain came from a study of blood T cell repertoires in COVID-19. As for the study in general: Samples representing acute and convalescent COVID-19 were sourced from the United States, Italy and Spain. T cells, B-cell-depleted T cells, or PBMCs provided the cDNA or gDNA that served as material.

Per the study methods: The assay estimated nucleated cells by amplifying reference gene primers. Sequencing used immunoSEQ multiplex PCR; TCRdb keeps in-frame clones, though not all of them. That table is the source of V, J and clone size, and D and trimming were worked out from the DNA. The table has approximately 67,000 clones, under 95% seen once; the top ten hold 4.5% to 5.5%. The trim removed 5 bases at V and 5 bases at J, leaving 16 bases unmatched. This CDR3 is built from 18 residues. Germline values: CDR1 SGHAT, CDR2 FQNNGV. The sequence derives from a woman in her fifties or sixties with active COVID-19. V and J are TRBV11-2 and TRBJ2-7, with 12 nucleotides matching TRBD2. The sequencing input was peripheral blood. The CDR3 is CASSPQNSRLAGAHEQYF. CDR3 bases: TGTGCCAGCAGCCCCCAAAATTCCCGACTAGCGGGAGCCCACGAGCAGTACTTC.